This TCR beta chain was obtained from a study of shared clonotypes between healthy human individuals. Deep-level running was used for the assay. PBMC DNA, left unsorted, was sequenced on ten immunoSEQ deep assay plates. The assay was immunoSEQ multiplex PCR, and TCRdb's table has in-frame clones only and misses some. The sample yields around 530,000 clones, around 76% seen once. CDR3 length: 12 residues. V was shortened by 7 bases and J by 4 bases, with 11 bases between the two germline ends. Looked up from germline, CDR1 is SNHLY and CDR2 is FYNNEI. This chain connects TRBV2 to TRBJ2-7; D not certain. The sequence came from a woman aged 40 to 50 in good health. Some clones in this sample may be carry-over from other donors' samples. Sequenced: PBMCs. For the CDR3, the DNA is TGTGCCAGCACCCTGCTGGGTTACGAGCAGTACTTC. Translating gives CASTLLGYEQYF.